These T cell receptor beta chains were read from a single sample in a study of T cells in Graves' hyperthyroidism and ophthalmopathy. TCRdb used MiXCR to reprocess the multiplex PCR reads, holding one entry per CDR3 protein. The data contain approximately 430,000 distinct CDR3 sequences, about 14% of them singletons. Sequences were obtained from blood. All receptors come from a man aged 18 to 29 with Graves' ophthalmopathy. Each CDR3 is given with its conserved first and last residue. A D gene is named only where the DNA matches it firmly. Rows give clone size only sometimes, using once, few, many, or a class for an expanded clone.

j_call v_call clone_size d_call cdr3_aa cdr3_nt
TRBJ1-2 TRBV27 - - CASSSYGQATFNYGYTF TGTGCCAGCAGTTCCTATGGCCAGGCAACTTTTAACTATGGCTACACCTTC
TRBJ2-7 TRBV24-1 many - CATSDGGNGYEQYF TGTGCCACCAGTGATGGCGGGAATGGTTACGAGCAGTACTTC
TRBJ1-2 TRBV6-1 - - CASSEGGRGGYTF TGTGCCAGCAGTGAAGGGGGGCGAGGAGGCTACACCTTC
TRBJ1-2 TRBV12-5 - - CASGLTGAPDKGYTF TGTGCTAGTGGTCTGACCGGGGCCCCGGATAAGGGCTACACCTTC
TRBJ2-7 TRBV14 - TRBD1 CASSPLQGDRSYEQYF TGTGCCAGCAGCCCCCTACAGGGGGACAGGAGCTACGAGCAGTACTTC
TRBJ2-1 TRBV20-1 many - CSARDSAGFNEQFF TGCAGTGCTAGAGATTCGGCGGGGTTCAATGAGCAGTTCTTC
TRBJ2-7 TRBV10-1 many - CASSPSADEQYF TGCGCCAGCAGTCCCAGTGCGGACGAGCAGTACTTC
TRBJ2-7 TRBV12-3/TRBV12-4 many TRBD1 CASRPQGVGEQYF TGTGCCAGCAGGCCGCAGGGGGTTGGTGAGCAGTACTTC
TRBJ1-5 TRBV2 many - CASSYMDGNQPQHF TGTGCCAGCAGCTACATGGACGGCAATCAGCCCCAGCATTTT
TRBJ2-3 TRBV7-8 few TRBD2 CASSLIGLAGAADTQYF TGTGCCAGCAGCTTAATAGGTCTAGCGGGAGCGGCAGATACGCAGTATTTT
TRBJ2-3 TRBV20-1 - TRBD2 CSANILLAGGPDTQYF TGCAGTGCTAACATCCTCCTGGCGGGGGGCCCAGATACGCAGTATTTT
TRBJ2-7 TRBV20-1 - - CSASRGAYEQYF TGCAGTGCTAGTAGGGGAGCCTACGAGCAGTACTTC
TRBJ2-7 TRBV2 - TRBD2 CASTPGTSGLLASYEQYF TGTGCCAGCACCCCCGGGACTAGCGGGTTGTTAGCCTCCTACGAGCAGTACTTC
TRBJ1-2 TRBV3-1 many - CASSPIRGGVYGYTF TGTGCCAGCAGCCCAATCCGGGGAGGGGTTTACGGCTACACCTTC
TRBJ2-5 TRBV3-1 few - CASSQDGSWGAGETQYF TGTGCCAGCAGCCAAGACGGCTCGTGGGGGGCAGGGGAGACCCAGTACTTC
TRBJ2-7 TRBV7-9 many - CASSLAYGGYEQYF TGTGCCAGCAGCTTGGCATACGGAGGCTACGAGCAGTACTTC
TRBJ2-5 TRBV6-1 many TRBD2 CASSERTSGARGETQYF TGTGCCAGCAGTGAACGGACTAGCGGGGCGAGGGGAGAGACCCAGTACTTC
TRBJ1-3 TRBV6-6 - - CASSYLGPGNTIYF TGTGCCAGCAGTTACTTAGGACCGGGAAACACCATATATTTT
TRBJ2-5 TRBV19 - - CASSNREQETQYF TGTGCCAGTAGTAACAGGGAACAAGAGACCCAGTACTTC
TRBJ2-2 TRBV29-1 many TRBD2 CSVEVPGTSGPNTGELFF TGCAGCGTTGAAGTCCCCGGGACTAGCGGCCCGAACACCGGGGAGCTGTTTTTT
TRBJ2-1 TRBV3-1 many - CASSQDRPAVAYNEQFF TGTGCCAGCAGCCAAGATCGTCCAGCGGTAGCCTACAATGAGCAGTTCTTC
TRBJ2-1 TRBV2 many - CASRVRGASSYNEQFF TGTGCCAGCAGGGTCCGGGGGGCAAGCTCCTACAATGAGCAGTTCTTC
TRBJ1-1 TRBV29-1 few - CSVQPQGAGDTEAFF TGCAGCGTCCAGCCCCAGGGAGCGGGGGACACTGAAGCTTTCTTT
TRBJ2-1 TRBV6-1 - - CASKPAGASSEQFF TGTGCCAGCAAACCGGCAGGAGCCAGCAGTGAGCAGTTCTTC
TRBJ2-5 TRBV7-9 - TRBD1 CASSSGTGVRETQYF TGTGCCAGCAGCTCTGGGACAGGGGTACGAGAGACCCAGTACTTC
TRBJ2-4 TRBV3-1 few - CASSHLGKAAKNIQYF TGTGCCAGCAGCCATCTAGGGAAAGCGGCCAAAAACATTCAGTACTTC
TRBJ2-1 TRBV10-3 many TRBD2 CAISQSLAGGYNEQFF TGTGCCATCAGCCAATCCTTAGCGGGAGGCTACAATGAGCAGTTCTTC
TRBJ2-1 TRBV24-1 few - CATSDLEGHINEQFF TGTGCCACCAGTGATTTGGAGGGACATATCAATGAGCAGTTCTTC
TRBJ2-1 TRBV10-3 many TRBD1 CATGTGDYNEQFF TGTGCCACAGGGACAGGGGACTACAATGAGCAGTTCTTC
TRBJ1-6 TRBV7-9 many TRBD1 CASSFVQGALSNSPLHF TGTGCCAGCAGCTTTGTCCAGGGGGCCTTATCCAATTCACCCCTCCACTTT
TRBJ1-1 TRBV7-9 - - CASSLGSHEAFF TGTGCCAGCAGCTTAGGGTCCCATGAAGCTTTCTTT
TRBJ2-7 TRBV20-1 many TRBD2 CSAQGGTSGTFEQYF TGCAGTGCCCAAGGTGGGACTAGCGGGACATTCGAGCAGTACTTC
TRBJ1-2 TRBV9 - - CASSVAVGNGYTF TGTGCCAGCAGCGTAGCTGTTGGTAATGGCTACACCTTC
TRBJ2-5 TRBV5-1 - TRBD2 CASRLAGATQETQYF TGCGCCAGCAGACTAGCGGGAGCTACTCAAGAGACCCAGTACTTC
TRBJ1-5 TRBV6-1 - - CASSEGIRQPQHF TGTGCCAGCAGTGAGGGGATACGTCAGCCCCAGCATTTT
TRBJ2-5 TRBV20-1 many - CSAREWGDSQETQYF TGCAGTGCTAGAGAGTGGGGGGACAGCCAAGAGACCCAGTACTTC
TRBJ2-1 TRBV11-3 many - CASSLTATYNEQFF TGTGCCAGCAGCTTGACAGCCACGTACAATGAGCAGTTCTTC
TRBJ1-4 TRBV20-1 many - CSARAGPLNEKLFF TGCAGTGCTAGGGCTGGACCCCTGAATGAAAAACTGTTTTTT
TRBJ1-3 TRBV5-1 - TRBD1 CASSLGTGLSGNTIYF TGCGCCAGCAGCTTGGGGACAGGGCTCTCTGGAAACACCATATATTTT
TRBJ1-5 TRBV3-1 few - CASSHPGQPQHF TGTGCCAGCAGTCACCCCGGGCAGCCCCAGCATTTT
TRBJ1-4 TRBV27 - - CASNSREKLFF TGTGCCAGCAATTCCAGGGAAAAACTATTTTTT
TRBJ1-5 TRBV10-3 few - CAISDGYGNQPQHF TGTGCCATCAGTGACGGGTATGGCAATCAGCCCCAGCATTTT